This T cell receptor beta chain is drawn from a study of blood T cell repertoires in COVID-19. Some clones are missing from TCRdb's copy, which holds only in-frame ones; the method was immunoSEQ multiplex PCR. The data show some 87,000 clones, 83% seen once. Germline-derived CDR1 and CDR2 are SGHTA and FQGTGA. This CDR3 region has 13 residues. Trimming took off 2 bases at V and 8 bases at J, with 9 bases between the two ends. Sequenced sample: peripheral blood. This receptor was taken from a man older than 75 with active or convalescent COVID-19. This chain links TRBV7-3 with TRBJ2-2; D is ambiguous. CDR3 nucleotide sequence: TGTGCCAGCAGCTTAGGGCCTCTGGGGGAGCTGTTTTTT. Amino acids: CASSLGPLGELFF. The full variable domain, with the rest looked up from reference TRBV7-3 and TRBJ2-2, is GAGVSQTPSNKVTEKGKYVELRCDPISGHTALYWYRQSLGQGPEFLIYFQGTGAADDSGLPNDRFFAVRPEGSVSTLKIQRTERGDSAVYLCASSLGPLGELFFGEGSRLTVL.